This TCR beta chain was sequenced in a study of cytomegalovirus exposure and HLA in healthy donors. Concerning this clone itself: Its target is unknown.

This CDR3 has 13 residues. Trimming left V 1 base short and J 3 bases short, with 7 bases between. From germline, CDR1 is SEHNR and CDR2 FQNEAQ (reference sequence). This PCR relied on a set of 60 Vbeta primers and 13 Jbeta primers. Data came from immunoSEQ multiplex PCR; TCRdb stores just in-frame clones and leaves some out. The sample yields about 160,000 clones, roughly two thirds seen once. Broader study findings: Later work associated fewer than 20,000 TCR beta sequences with HLA alleles at 0.05 false discovery rate.

This sequence joins TRBV7-9 and TRBJ2-7, with D unresolved. The material sequenced was PBMCs. The TCR was taken from a woman aged 25 to 45 in good health and CMV-seronegative. The CDR3 DNA sequence: TGTGCCAGCAGCTTAGACGGCGGCTACGAGCAGTACTTC. Translation: CASSLDGGYEQYF.